The sequence of this T cell receptor beta chain was determined in a study of cytomegalovirus exposure and HLA in healthy donors. Study conclusions and caveats: A later analysis linked a missense variant in DCLRE1C to the trimming of TCR beta V and J genes.

The primer mix had 60 Vbeta and 13 Jbeta primers. The method was immunoSEQ multiplex PCR; TCRdb's version includes in-frame clones alone and lacks a portion of them. The repertoire has approximately 140,000 clones, about 78% of them found once; the top ten carry nearly 7%. In the case of this clone: Its antigen is currently unknown.

This clonotype was obtained from a middle-aged man in good health and CMV-seropositive. Specimen: PBMCs.

The CDR3 region has the DNA TGTGCCAGCAGTTCGGGACTAGCGTACCCCTACGAGCAGTACTTC. Translation: CASSSGLAYPYEQYF. The chain uses TRBV28 and TRBJ2-7; 10 bases map to TRBD2. V shed 4 bases and J 2 bases; nucleotides not matched to a gene: 5. In germline, CDR1 is MDHEN, CDR2 SYDVKM. CDR3 size: 15 residues.